This T cell receptor (beta chain) came from a study of blood T cell repertoires in COVID-19. Study information: PBMCs, B-cell-depleted T cells, or T cells were the source of the cDNA or gDNA that made up the material.

Sequenced by immunoSEQ multiplex PCR; TCRdb stores in-frame clones only, minus some. The table shows 70,000 to 75,000 clones, with approximately 88% occurring only once. CDR1 SGHDN and CDR2 FVKESK come from the germline V gene. With V trimmed by 3 bases and J by 7 bases, 12 bases remained unmatched. CDR3 length: 15 amino acids. J is TRBJ2-7 and V is TRBV14; 7 bases match TRBD1. Source material: peripheral blood. The clonotype comes from a human donor in a cohort sampled during active COVID-19. The CDR3 spells CASSHAGTAFEEQYF. As DNA, the CDR3 is TGTGCCAGCAGCCACGCCGGGACAGCCTTCGAGGAGCAGTACTTC.